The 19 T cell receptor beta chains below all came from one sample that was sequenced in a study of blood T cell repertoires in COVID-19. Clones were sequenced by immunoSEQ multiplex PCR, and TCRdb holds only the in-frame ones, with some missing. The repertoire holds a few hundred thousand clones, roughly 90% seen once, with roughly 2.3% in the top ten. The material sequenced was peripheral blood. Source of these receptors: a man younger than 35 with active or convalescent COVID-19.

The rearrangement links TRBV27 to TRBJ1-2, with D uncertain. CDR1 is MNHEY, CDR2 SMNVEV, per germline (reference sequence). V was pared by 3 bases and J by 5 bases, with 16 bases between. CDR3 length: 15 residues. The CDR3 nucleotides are TGTGCCAGCAGTTTTAAAACCGGAGCTTTATATGGCTACACCTTC. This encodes CASSFKTGALYGYTF.

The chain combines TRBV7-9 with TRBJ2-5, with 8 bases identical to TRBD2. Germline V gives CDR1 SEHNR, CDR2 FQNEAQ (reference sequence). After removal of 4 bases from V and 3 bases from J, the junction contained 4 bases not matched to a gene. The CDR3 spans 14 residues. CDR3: CASSSPAGEETQYF. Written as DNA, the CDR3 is TGTGCCAGCAGCTCCCCAGCGGGGGAAGAGACCCAGTACTTC. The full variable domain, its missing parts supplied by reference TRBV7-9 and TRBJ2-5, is DTGVSQNPRHKITKRGQNVTFRCDPISEHNRLYWYRQTLGQGPEFLTYFQNEAQLEKSRLLSDRFSAERPKGSFSTLEIQRTEQGDSAMYLCASSSPAGEETQYFGPGTRLLVL.

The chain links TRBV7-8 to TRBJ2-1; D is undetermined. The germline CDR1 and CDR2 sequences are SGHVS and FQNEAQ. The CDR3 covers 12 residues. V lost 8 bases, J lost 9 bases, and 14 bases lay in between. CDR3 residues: CASRTTRGEQFF. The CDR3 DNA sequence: TGTGCCAGCCGAACCACCAGAGGTGAGCAGTTCTTC.

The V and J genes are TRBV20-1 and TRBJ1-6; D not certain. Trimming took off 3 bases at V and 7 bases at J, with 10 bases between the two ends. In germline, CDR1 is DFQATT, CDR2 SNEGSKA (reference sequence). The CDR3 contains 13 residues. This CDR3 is CSASRGLNSPLHF. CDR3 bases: TGCAGTGCTAGTCGAGGCCTAAATTCACCCCTCCACTTT.

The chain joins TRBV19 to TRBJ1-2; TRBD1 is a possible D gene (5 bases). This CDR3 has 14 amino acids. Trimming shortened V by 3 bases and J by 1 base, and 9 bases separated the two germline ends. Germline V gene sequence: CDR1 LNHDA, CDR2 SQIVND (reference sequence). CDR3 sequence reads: CASSIPTVNYGYTF. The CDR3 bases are TGTGCCAGTAGTATTCCGACAGTTAACTATGGCTACACCTTC. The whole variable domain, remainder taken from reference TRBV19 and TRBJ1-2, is DGGITQSPKYLFRKEGQNVTLSCEQNLNHDAMYWYRQDPGQGLRLIYYSQIVNDFQKGDIAEGYSVSREKKESFPLTVTSAQKNPTAFYLCASSIPTVNYGYTFGSGTRLTVV.

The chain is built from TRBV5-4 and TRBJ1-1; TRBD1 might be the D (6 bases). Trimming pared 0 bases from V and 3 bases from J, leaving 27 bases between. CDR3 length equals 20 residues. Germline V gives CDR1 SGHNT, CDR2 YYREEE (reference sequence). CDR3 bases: TGTGCCAGCAGCTTGGGGGGTGGCTTACAGGGAAGATCCGATGACACTGAAGCTTTCTTT. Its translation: CASSLGGGLQGRSDDTEAFF. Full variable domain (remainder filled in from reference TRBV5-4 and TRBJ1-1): ETGVTQSPTHLIKTRGQQVTLRCSSQSGHNTVSWYQQALGQGPQFIFQYYREEENGRGNFPPRFSGLQFPNYSSELNVNALELDDSALYLCASSLGGGLQGRSDDTEAFFGQGTRLTVV.

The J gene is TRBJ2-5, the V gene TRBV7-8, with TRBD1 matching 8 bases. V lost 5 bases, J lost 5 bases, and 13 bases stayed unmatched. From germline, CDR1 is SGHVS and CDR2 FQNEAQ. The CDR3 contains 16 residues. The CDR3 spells CASSPRSDRVGETQYF. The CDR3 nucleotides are TGTGCCAGCAGCCCAAGGTCGGACAGGGTGGGGGAGACCCAGTACTTC.

The CDR3 sequence: CASRGTGGGNQPQHF. The CDR3 DNA reads TGTGCCAGCAGGGGGACAGGGGGTGGCAATCAGCCCCAGCATTTT. The V call is TRBV28, the J call TRBJ1-5; 11 bases align to TRBD1. The ends lost 6 bases at V and 2 bases at J; junction bases unmatched: 3. This CDR3 has 15 amino acids. Germline V gene data show CDR1 as MDHEN and CDR2 as SYDVKM.

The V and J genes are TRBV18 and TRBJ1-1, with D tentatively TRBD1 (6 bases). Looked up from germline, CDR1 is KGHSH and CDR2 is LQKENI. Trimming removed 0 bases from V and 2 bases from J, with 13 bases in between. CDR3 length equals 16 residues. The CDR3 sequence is CASSPPLQGLNTEAFF. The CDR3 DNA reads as TGTGCCAGCTCACCACCGTTGCAGGGGCTTAACACTGAAGCTTTCTTT.

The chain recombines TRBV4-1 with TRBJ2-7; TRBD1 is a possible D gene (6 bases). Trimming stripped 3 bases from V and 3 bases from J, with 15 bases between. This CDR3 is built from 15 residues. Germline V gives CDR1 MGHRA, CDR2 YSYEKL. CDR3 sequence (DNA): TGCGCCAGCAGCCAGAGAACAGGGACGTACTACGAGCAGTACTTC. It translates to CASSQRTGTYYEQYF.

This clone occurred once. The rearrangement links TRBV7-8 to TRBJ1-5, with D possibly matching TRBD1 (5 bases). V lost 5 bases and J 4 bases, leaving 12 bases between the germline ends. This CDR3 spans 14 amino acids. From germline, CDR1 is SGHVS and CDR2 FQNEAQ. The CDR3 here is CASSRDSPNQPQHF. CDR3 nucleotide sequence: TGTGCCAGCAGCCGAGACAGTCCAAATCAGCCCCAGCATTTT.

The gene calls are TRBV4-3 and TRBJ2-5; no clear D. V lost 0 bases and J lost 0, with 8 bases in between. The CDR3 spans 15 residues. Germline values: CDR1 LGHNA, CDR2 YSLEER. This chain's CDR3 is CASSQDPGYQETQYF. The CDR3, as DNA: TGCGCCAGCAGCCAAGATCCCGGGTACCAAGAGACCCAGTACTTC.

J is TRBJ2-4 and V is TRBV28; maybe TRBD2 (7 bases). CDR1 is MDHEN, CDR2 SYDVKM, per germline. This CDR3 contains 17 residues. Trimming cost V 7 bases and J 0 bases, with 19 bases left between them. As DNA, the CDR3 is TGTGCCAGCACCTCCTCGGGGGGCCGCCTAGCCAAAAACATTCAGTACTTC. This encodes CASTSSGGRLAKNIQYF.

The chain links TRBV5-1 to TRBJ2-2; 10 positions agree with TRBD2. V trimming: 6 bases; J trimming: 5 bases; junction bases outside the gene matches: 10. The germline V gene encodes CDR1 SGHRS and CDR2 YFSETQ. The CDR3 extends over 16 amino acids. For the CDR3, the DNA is TGCGCCAGCAAGTGGGGAACTAGCGGGATTACCGGGGAGCTGTTTTTT. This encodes CASKWGTSGITGELFF.

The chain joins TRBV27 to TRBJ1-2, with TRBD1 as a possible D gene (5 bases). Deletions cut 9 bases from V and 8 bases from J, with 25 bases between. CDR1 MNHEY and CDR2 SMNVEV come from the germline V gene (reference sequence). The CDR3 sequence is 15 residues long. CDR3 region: CASSLAWEGMSGYTF. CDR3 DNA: TGTGCCAGTTCTCTAGCTTGGGAGGGGATGAGCGGCTACACCTTC.

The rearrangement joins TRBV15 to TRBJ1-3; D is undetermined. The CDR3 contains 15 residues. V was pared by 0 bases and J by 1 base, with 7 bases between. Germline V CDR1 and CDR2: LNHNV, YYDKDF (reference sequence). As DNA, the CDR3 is TGTGCCACCAGCAGAGATCTCGGGTCTGGAAACACCATATATTTT. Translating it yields CATSRDLGSGNTIYF.

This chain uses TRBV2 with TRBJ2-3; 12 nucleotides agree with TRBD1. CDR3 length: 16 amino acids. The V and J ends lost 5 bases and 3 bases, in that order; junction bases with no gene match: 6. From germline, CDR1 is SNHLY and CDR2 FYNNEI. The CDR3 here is CASSRGDRGRTDTQYF. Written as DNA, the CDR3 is TGTGCCAGCAGTCGGGGGGACAGGGGGCGGACAGATACGCAGTATTTT.

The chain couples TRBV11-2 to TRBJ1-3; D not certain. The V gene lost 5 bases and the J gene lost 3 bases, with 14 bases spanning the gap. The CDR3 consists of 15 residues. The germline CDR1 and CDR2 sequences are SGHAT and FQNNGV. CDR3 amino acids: CASSIHGSFGNTIYF. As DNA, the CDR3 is TGTGCCAGCAGCATACATGGGAGCTTTGGAAACACCATATATTTT.

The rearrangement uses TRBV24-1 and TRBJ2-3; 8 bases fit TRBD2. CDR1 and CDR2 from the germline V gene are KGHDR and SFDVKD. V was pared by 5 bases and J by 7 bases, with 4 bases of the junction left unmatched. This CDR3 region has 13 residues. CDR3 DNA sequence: TGTGCCACCAGTGCCGGGGGGGGATATACGCAGTATTTT. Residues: CATSAGGGYTQYF.